The entry that follows covers one T cell receptor beta chain sequence. As yet, its antigen is unknown. Germline-derived CDR1 and CDR2 are SNHLY and FYNNEI. The V end lost 4 bases, the J end lost 9 bases, and 10 bases lay between the germline ends. The length of the CDR3 is 12 residues. The sample is drawn from a study of T cell responses to AZD1222 COVID-19 vaccine. General observations from the study: Researchers report vaccine-associated CD4 TCRs spanning spike, with dominance at 160-218 and 743-854. It should be noted that donors were predominantly white British and more often female, and clonal diversity was possibly underestimated. Every sample of the repertoires postdated the peak T cell response. Recipients of AZD1222 seropositive at baseline numbered only 5 or 6.

This table comes from immunoSEQ multiplex PCR, and its TCRdb copy is limited to in-frame clones, with some not included. In the table there are over 70,000 clones, approximately 91% of which are singletons. The receptor was isolated from an adult in good health. The genes are TRBV2 and TRBJ1-5; D remains ambiguous. The sequencing used peripheral blood, collected on day 0 of AZD1222 vaccination. The CDR3 spells CASSGIVGPQHF. For the CDR3, the DNA is TGTGCCAGCAGTGGGATTGTCGGGCCCCAGCATTTT.